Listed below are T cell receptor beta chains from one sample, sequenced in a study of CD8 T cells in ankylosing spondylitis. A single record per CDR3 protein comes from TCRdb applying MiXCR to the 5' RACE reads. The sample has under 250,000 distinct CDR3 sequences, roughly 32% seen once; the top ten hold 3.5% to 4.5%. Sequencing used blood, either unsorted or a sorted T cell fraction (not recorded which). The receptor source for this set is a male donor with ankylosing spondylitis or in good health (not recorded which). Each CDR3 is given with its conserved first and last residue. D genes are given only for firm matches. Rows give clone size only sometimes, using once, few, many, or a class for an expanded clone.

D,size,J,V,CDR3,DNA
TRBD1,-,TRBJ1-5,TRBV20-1,CSAIRPDRGRNQPQHF,TGCAGTGCTATAAGGCCCGACAGGGGCCGAAATCAGCCCCAGCATTTT
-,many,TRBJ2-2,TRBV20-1,CSARDQNTGELFF,TGCAGTGCTAGAGATCAGAACACCGGGGAGCTGTTTTTT
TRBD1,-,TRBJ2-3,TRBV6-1,CASSDYGTETDTQYF,TGTGCCAGCAGTGACTACGGGACAGAAACAGATACGCAGTATTTT
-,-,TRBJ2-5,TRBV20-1,CSARDLSAGEAETQYF,TGCAGTGCTAGAGATTTATCGGCAGGGGAGGCGGAGACCCAGTACTTC
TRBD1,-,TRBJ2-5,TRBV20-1,CCFWARAGGLEGVRETQYF,TGCTGCTTCTGGGCCCGGGCAGGGGGCTTAGAGGGGGTTAGAGAGACCCAGTACTTC
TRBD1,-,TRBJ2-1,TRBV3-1,CASSQDLWGTGIYEQFF,TGTGCCAGCAGCCAAGATTTATGGGGGACAGGGATCTATGAGCAGTTCTTC
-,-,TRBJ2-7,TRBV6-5,CASSYSGPPEQYF,TGTGCCAGCAGTTACTCTGGGCCCCCCGAGCAGTACTTC
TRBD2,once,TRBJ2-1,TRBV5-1,CASRRGLADNEQFF,TGCGCCAGTCGCCGGGGACTAGCGGACAATGAGCAGTTCTTC
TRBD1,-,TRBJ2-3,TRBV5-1,CASSSTGTASDTQYF,TGCGCCAGCAGCTCAACTGGGACAGCCTCAGATACGCAGTATTTT
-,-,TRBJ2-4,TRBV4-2,CASSQETHNIQYF,TGTGCCAGCAGCCAAGAAACGCATAACATTCAGTACTTC
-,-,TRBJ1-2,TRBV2,CASSEWGGARRYGYTF,TGTGCCAGCAGTGAATGGGGGGGCGCGAGAAGATATGGCTACACCTTC
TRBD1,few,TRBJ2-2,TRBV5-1,CASSLDQGAARTGELFF,TGCGCCAGCAGCTTGGACCAGGGGGCGGCCCGGACCGGGGAGCTGTTTTTT
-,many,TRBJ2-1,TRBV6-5,CASSYSGNEQFF,TGTGCCAGCAGTTACTCCGGAAATGAGCAGTTCTTC
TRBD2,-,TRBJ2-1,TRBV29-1,CSVRAGGPYNEQFF,TGCAGCGTAAGAGCGGGGGGTCCCTACAATGAGCAGTTCTTC
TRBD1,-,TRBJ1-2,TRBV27,CASTGTGVDGYTF,TGTGCCAGCACGGGAACAGGGGTCGATGGCTACACCTTC
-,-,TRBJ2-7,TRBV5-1,CASSLAPLYEQYF,TGCGCCAGCAGCTTGGCCCCCCTCTACGAGCAGTACTTC
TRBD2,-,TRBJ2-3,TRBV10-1,CASSESGRGGLDTQYF,TGCGCCAGCAGTGAGTCAGGTCGGGGGGGCCTAGATACGCAGTATTTT
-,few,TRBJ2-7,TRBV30,CAWRATGRGAYEQYF,TGTGCCTGGAGAGCTACGGGCAGGGGGGCCTACGAGCAGTACTTC
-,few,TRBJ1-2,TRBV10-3,CAISVRDDVVYGYTF,TGTGCCATCAGTGTGAGGGACGACGTTGTCTATGGCTACACCTTC
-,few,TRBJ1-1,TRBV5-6,CASSPGGAGPNTEAFF,TGTGCCAGCAGCCCCGGAGGGGCAGGCCCTAACACTGAAGCTTTCTTT
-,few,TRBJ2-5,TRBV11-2,CASSPAGVEGETQYF,TGTGCCAGCAGCCCGGCAGGGGTCGAGGGGGAGACCCAGTACTTC
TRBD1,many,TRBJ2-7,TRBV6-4,CASSDTTRDSGPEQYF,TGTGCCAGCAGTGACACCACCCGGGACAGCGGACCCGAGCAGTACTTC
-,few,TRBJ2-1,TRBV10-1,CASSQGVNEQFF,TGCGCCAGCAGCCAGGGAGTCAATGAGCAGTTCTTC
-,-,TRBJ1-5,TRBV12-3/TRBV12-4,CASSLRVHNQPQHF,TGTGCCAGCAGTCTCCGGGTCCATAATCAGCCCCAGCATTTT
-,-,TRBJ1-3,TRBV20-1,CSARDSPKNTIYF,TGCAGTGCTAGAGATAGCCCGAAAAACACCATATATTTT
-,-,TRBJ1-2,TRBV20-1,CSARDQANYGYTF,TGCAGTGCTAGAGACCAGGCTAACTATGGCTACACCTTC
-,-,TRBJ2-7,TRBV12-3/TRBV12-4,CASSSQEALEQYF,TGTGCCAGCAGTTCCCAGGAGGCGCTCGAGCAGTACTTC
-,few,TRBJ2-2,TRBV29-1,CSVGESRTGELFF,TGCAGCGTCGGGGAGAGCAGAACCGGGGAGCTGTTTTTT
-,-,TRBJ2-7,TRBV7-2,CASSLLATIREQYF,TGTGCCAGCAGCTTACTAGCAACCATACGGGAGCAGTACTTC
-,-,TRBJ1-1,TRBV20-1,CSARGQLMNTEAFF,TGCAGTGCTAGAGGTCAGCTCATGAACACTGAAGCTTTCTTT
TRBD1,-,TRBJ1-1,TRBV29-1,CSIRQGSSTEAFF,TGCAGCATACGACAGGGGAGTTCCACTGAAGCTTTCTTT
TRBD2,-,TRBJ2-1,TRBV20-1,CSARDGHSGGPLNEQIF,TGCAGTGCTAGAGATGGCCATAGCGGGGGGCCCCTCAATGAGCAGATCTTC
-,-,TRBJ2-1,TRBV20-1,CSARDRVYNEQFF,TGCAGTGCTAGAGATCGGGTTTACAATGAGCAGTTCTTC
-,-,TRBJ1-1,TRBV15,CATSRARGESPTEAFF,TGTGCCACCAGCAGAGCACGAGGGGAGTCCCCAACTGAAGCTTTCTTT
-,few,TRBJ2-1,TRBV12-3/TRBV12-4,CASSLTPEGDNEQFF,TGTGCCAGCAGTTTAACACCAGAGGGGGACAATGAGCAGTTCTTC
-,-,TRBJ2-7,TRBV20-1,CSAPKQGLYEQYF,TGCAGTGCTCCAAAACAGGGTTTGTACGAGCAGTACTTC
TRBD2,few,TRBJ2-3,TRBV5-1,CASVPLGAGGPDTQYF,TGCGCCAGCGTCCCCCTTGGAGCGGGGGGCCCAGATACGCAGTATTTT
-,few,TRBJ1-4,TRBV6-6,CASMEVNEKLFF,TGTGCCAGCATGGAGGTTAATGAAAAACTGTTTTTT
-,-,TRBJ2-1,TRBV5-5,CASSLGRFPYNEQFF,TGTGCCAGCAGCTTGGGCAGGTTCCCCTACAATGAGCAGTTCTTC
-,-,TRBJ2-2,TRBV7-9,CASSLEAGENTGELFF,TGTGCCAGCAGCTTAGAGGCAGGGGAGAACACCGGGGAGCTGTTTTTT